Listed here are 4 T cell receptor beta chains from one sample, sequenced in a study of T cell changes during pregnancy in multiple sclerosis. Here immunoSEQ multiplex PCR was the method, and the copy in TCRdb shows in-frame clones only, minus some. The sample has 65,000 to 85,000 clones, nearly 95% seen once; the top ten hold over 0.25%. The starting material was CD4+ T cells from peripheral blood mononuclear cells, obtained after pregnancy. The receptors come from a female donor with multiple sclerosis, enrolled in a pregnancy study.

The V and J genes are TRBV2 and TRBJ1-2; D remains ambiguous. Germline loops: CDR1 SNHLY, CDR2 FYNNEI. There are 16 residues in the CDR3. V was cut by 1 base and J by 1 base, with 13 bases left in between. This CDR3 is CASSEGEVQINYGYTF. Written as DNA, the CDR3 is TGTGCCAGCAGTGAAGGGGAGGTACAGATTAACTATGGCTACACCTTC. Using reference TRBV2 and TRBJ1-2 for the parts outside the CDR3, the full variable domain is EPEVTQTPSHQVTQMGQEVILRCVPISNHLYFYWYRQILGQKVEFLVSFYNNEISEKSEIFDDQFSVERPDGSNFTLKIRSTKLEDSAMYFCASSEGEVQINYGYTFGSGTRLTVV.

Of note for this clone: The same CDR3 arises from other DNA sequences in this sample as well. The J gene is TRBJ2-3, the V gene TRBV19, with 8 bases matching TRBD1. Trimming at V came to 5 bases and at J to 1 base, leaving 5 bases not matched to a gene. Germline CDR1 reads LNHDA; CDR2 reads SQIVND (reference sequence). CDR3 length equals 15 residues. Written as DNA, the CDR3 is TGTGCCAGTAGTCGGCCGGGACAGGGCACAGATACGCAGTATTTT. It specifies CASSRPGQGTDTQYF.

This clone was detected once. The DNA of the CDR3 is TGTGCCAGCAGTGAACAGGTGACTCTAGCCAAAAACATTCAGTACTTC. It encodes CASSEQVTLAKNIQYF. The chain is built from TRBV7-2 and TRBJ2-4; TRBD1 might be the D (5 bases). The CDR3 runs 16 residues. Germline V gives CDR1 SGHTA, CDR2 FQGNSA. Trimming removed 6 bases from V and 0 bases from J, with 15 bases in between.

The chain links TRBV6-1 to TRBJ1-2; a weak D match, TRBD1 (6 bases). The CDR3 has 13 residues. Germline V gene sequence: CDR1 MNHNS, CDR2 SASEGT. V shed 6 bases and J shed 2 bases, with 10 bases lying between them. The CDR3 here is CASRIQGNYGYTF. The CDR3 bases are TGTGCCAGCAGGATCCAGGGGAACTATGGCTACACCTTC.